This T cell receptor (beta chain) was identified during a study of shared clonotypes between healthy human individuals. Study information: In total, the donors were a couple of women and a few men aged 18 to 49. Each donor's CD8 memory used one plate, CD8 naive two, each CD4 subset three.

Regarding this clone: Its antigen is not known.

General study points: Clonotype sharing among the donors was expected to vary with sequencing depth.

Assay used: immunoSEQ multiplex PCR; TCRdb lists only in-frame clones, some missing. In the table there are some 1,400,000 clones, roughly 95% of which are singletons. The CDR3 runs 13 residues. The V gene's germline CDR1 is SGHTA and CDR2 FQGNSA. V lost 8 bases, J lost 5 bases, and 2 bases stayed unmatched. This clonotype was obtained from a man aged 25-45 years in good health. The sequenced sample was naive CD4+ T cells sorted from blood. This sample's subset: CD45RA+ positively selected. V gene TRBV7-2 combines with J gene TRBJ2-5, with 13 bases matching TRBD2. The CDR3 region has the DNA TGTGCCAGCGGACTAGCGGGAGTGGAGACCCAGTACTTC. Its translation: CASGLAGVETQYF.